The clone carrying this TCR beta chain showed up just a few times. No antigen is known for it. The source of the sample is a study of T cells in Graves' hyperthyroidism and ophthalmopathy. General observations from the study: The model anticipated ophthalmopathy a median about 7.1 months pre-onset. Ophthalmopathy and stable hyperthyroidism were told apart by a 13 V-J model.

Researchers took RNA transcripts and amplified the TCR beta CDR3 regions from them. TCR CDR3 regions were first amplified by RT-PCR with HTBI primers. A single record per CDR3 protein comes from TCRdb applying MiXCR to the multiplex PCR reads. The data contain about 700,000 distinct CDR3 sequences, nearly 45% of them singletons. J was trimmed by 6 bases and V by 2 bases; bases with no gene match: 6. The CDR3 has 13 amino acids. Germline V CDR1 and CDR2: DFQATT, SNEGSKA (reference sequence). This TCR was recovered from an adult man with Graves' disease, either hyperthyroidism or ophthalmopathy (not recorded which). This chain uses TRBV20-1 with TRBJ2-7; 8 bases fit TRBD1. The specimen sequenced was peripheral blood or thyroid tissue (not recorded which). The CDR3 region is CSARTGTGGEQYF. The CDR3 bases are TGCAGTGCTAGAACCGGGACAGGAGGCGAGCAGTACTTC.